This T cell receptor (beta chain) was observed in a study of early T cells in non-severe SARS-CoV-2 infection. Unique molecular identifiers were affixed to single, distinct cDNA molecules. TCRdb independently ran MiXCR on the 5' RACE reads; one entry per CDR3 protein. Of around 80,000 distinct CDR3 sequences listed, around 11% were seen once; the top ten hold 12%. The CDR3 contains 15 residues. The germline V gene has CDR1 MNHEY and CDR2 SVGEGT. V was trimmed by 6 bases and J by 2 bases, leaving 16 bases between them. The V gene is TRBV6-2 or TRBV6-3, the J gene TRBJ1-1, with a weak D call TRBD1 (6 bases). This specimen consisted of whole blood, obtained at baseline. The source is an adult who was a healthcare worker with PCR-confirmed SARS-CoV-2 infection or an uninfected control (not recorded which). This CDR3 is CASRMTRTANTEAFF. The CDR3 DNA is TGTGCCAGCAGGATGACGAGGACAGCCAACACTGAAGCTTTCTTT.